The rows below give T cell receptor beta chains drawn from one sample of a study of blood T cell repertoires in COVID-19. TCRdb keeps only in-frame clones here, not all; method: immunoSEQ multiplex PCR. The sample carries around 200,000 clones, roughly 75% recorded once. Material: peripheral blood. These receptors all come from a woman between 65 and 79 years old with acute or convalescent COVID-19. CDR3s include the opening cysteine and the closing phenylalanine or tryptophan. The order of the fields is CDR3 DNA, CDR3 protein, V gene, CDR3 length, clone size, J gene, D gene. The D gene is left open where the match is weak. Clone size is not always given. Where it is, it says once, few, many or a class for expanded clones.

cdr3_nt: TGTGCCAGCAGCTCGGCGACAGGGGGCAACACTGAAGCTTTCTTT; cdr3_aa: CASSSATGGNTEAFF; v_call: TRBV5-4; cdr3_length: 15; clone_size: NA; j_call: TRBJ1-1; d_call: TRBD1
cdr3_nt: TGTGCCAGTAGTACAGGACAGGGAGGTAGAGATGAGCAGTTCTTC; cdr3_aa: CASSTGQGGRDEQFF; v_call: TRBV19; cdr3_length: 15; clone_size: NA; j_call: TRBJ2-1; d_call: TRBD1
cdr3_nt: TGTGCCAGCAGTTCCCCCGTAGGCTTGTGGACATGGGAGCAGTTCTTC; cdr3_aa: CASSSPVGLWTWEQFF; v_call: TRBV28; cdr3_length: 16; clone_size: few; j_call: TRBJ2-1; d_call: NA
cdr3_nt: TGTGCCAGCAGTGGACATTTCCCCCGTGAAGCTTTCTTT; cdr3_aa: CASSGHFPREAFF; v_call: TRBV2; cdr3_length: 13; clone_size: NA; j_call: TRBJ1-1; d_call: NA
cdr3_nt: TGTGCCATCAGCGAGAGCTCCTACAATGAGCAGTTCTTC; cdr3_aa: CAISESSYNEQFF; v_call: TRBV6-5; cdr3_length: 13; clone_size: NA; j_call: TRBJ2-1; d_call: NA
cdr3_nt: TGTGCCTGGGGGACAGGGAACACCGGGGAGCTGTTTTTT; cdr3_aa: CAWGTGNTGELFF; v_call: TRBV30; cdr3_length: 13; clone_size: NA; j_call: TRBJ2-2; d_call: TRBD1
cdr3_nt: TGTGCCAGCTCACCACTTTCTCGGAGCCAAGAGACCCAGTACTTC; cdr3_aa: CASSPLSRSQETQYF; v_call: TRBV18; cdr3_length: 15; clone_size: NA; j_call: TRBJ2-5; d_call: NA
cdr3_nt: TGTGCCAGCTCACCAGGGCAGGAAAGCAATCAGCCCCAGCATTTT; cdr3_aa: CASSPGQESNQPQHF; v_call: TRBV18; cdr3_length: 15; clone_size: NA; j_call: TRBJ1-5; d_call: NA
cdr3_nt: TGTGCCAGCAGCCCCTCGACAGGGGATAATGAAAAACTGTTTTTT; cdr3_aa: CASSPSTGDNEKLFF; v_call: TRBV3-1/TRBV3-2; cdr3_length: 15; clone_size: once; j_call: TRBJ1-4; d_call: TRBD1
cdr3_nt: TGTGCCAGCACCCGGACAGGGTATGGCTACACCTTC; cdr3_aa: CASTRTGYGYTF; v_call: TRBV28; cdr3_length: 12; clone_size: NA; j_call: TRBJ1-2; d_call: TRBD1
cdr3_nt: TGTGCCAGCAGCTATAGCGGGAGAGAGCAGTACTTC; cdr3_aa: CASSYSGREQYF; v_call: TRBV2; cdr3_length: 12; clone_size: NA; j_call: TRBJ2-7; d_call: TRBD2
cdr3_nt: TGCAGCGCTCTGACAGTAACGGACACCGGGGAGCTGTTTTTT; cdr3_aa: CSALTVTDTGELFF; v_call: TRBV29-1; cdr3_length: 14; clone_size: NA; j_call: TRBJ2-2; d_call: NA
cdr3_nt: TGTGCCAGCAGCCAAGGGGGACACCAGCCCCAGCATTTT; cdr3_aa: CASSQGGHQPQHF; v_call: TRBV3-1/TRBV3-2; cdr3_length: 13; clone_size: once; j_call: TRBJ1-5; d_call: NA
cdr3_nt: TGTGCCAGCACCTTACAAAATCAGCCCCAGCATTTT; cdr3_aa: CASTLQNQPQHF; v_call: TRBV28; cdr3_length: 12; clone_size: NA; j_call: TRBJ1-5; d_call: NA
cdr3_nt: TGTGCCAGCAGCCTCCCTAGCGCCTCCTACGAGCAGTACTTC; cdr3_aa: CASSLPSASYEQYF; v_call: TRBV9; cdr3_length: 14; clone_size: NA; j_call: TRBJ2-7; d_call: NA
cdr3_nt: TGTGCCAGCCGTAGGACAGGGGAGAACACTGAAGCTTTCTTT; cdr3_aa: CASRRTGENTEAFF; v_call: TRBV19; cdr3_length: 14; clone_size: NA; j_call: TRBJ1-1; d_call: TRBD1
cdr3_nt: TGCAGCGTCGCAGGGACAGAGGATTATAACTATGGCTACACCTTC; cdr3_aa: CSVAGTEDYNYGYTF; v_call: TRBV29-1; cdr3_length: 15; clone_size: NA; j_call: TRBJ1-2; d_call: TRBD1
cdr3_nt: TGTGCCAGCAGTGCGACTAGCGGGATCCAAGAGACCCAGTACTTC; cdr3_aa: CASSATSGIQETQYF; v_call: TRBV28; cdr3_length: 15; clone_size: once; j_call: TRBJ2-5; d_call: TRBD2
cdr3_nt: TGTGCCAGCAGTCTCGGGACAGGGGGCATTTCGCGGTACGAGCAGTACTTC; cdr3_aa: CASSLGTGGISRYEQYF; v_call: TRBV6-6; cdr3_length: 17; clone_size: NA; j_call: TRBJ2-7; d_call: TRBD1
cdr3_nt: TGTGCCAGCAGCTTACAGAACCCACCGAACACCGGGGAGCTGTTTTTT; cdr3_aa: CASSLQNPPNTGELFF; v_call: TRBV7-2; cdr3_length: 16; clone_size: once; j_call: TRBJ2-2; d_call: NA
cdr3_nt: TGTGCCAGTAGTCGACAGGGGAAGGGGAACTATGGCTACACCTTC; cdr3_aa: CASSRQGKGNYGYTF; v_call: TRBV19; cdr3_length: 15; clone_size: few; j_call: TRBJ1-2; d_call: TRBD1
cdr3_nt: TGTGCCAGCTTACCCCGGGACAGTTACAATGAGCAGTTCTTC; cdr3_aa: CASLPRDSYNEQFF; v_call: TRBV6-5; cdr3_length: 14; clone_size: once; j_call: TRBJ2-1; d_call: TRBD1
cdr3_nt: TGTGCCAGCAGCCTCTCAGTCGGCCCAGGGGGCGAGCAGTACTTC; cdr3_aa: CASSLSVGPGGEQYF; v_call: TRBV9; cdr3_length: 15; clone_size: NA; j_call: TRBJ2-7; d_call: TRBD1
cdr3_nt: TGCAGTGCTAGTGGAACTTTGGGGGGCACTGAAGCTTTCTTT; cdr3_aa: CSASGTLGGTEAFF; v_call: TRBV20-1; cdr3_length: 14; clone_size: NA; j_call: TRBJ1-1; d_call: NA
cdr3_nt: TGTGCCAGCAGCTTAAGGCCTCACGGGCAGGGCGGTAACACCGGGGAGCTGTTTTTT; cdr3_aa: CASSLRPHGQGGNTGELFF; v_call: TRBV11-3; cdr3_length: 19; clone_size: NA; j_call: TRBJ2-2; d_call: NA
cdr3_nt: TGTGCCAGCAGTTTTTTGAGTGGCTATGGCTACACCTTC; cdr3_aa: CASSFLSGYGYTF; v_call: TRBV12-3/TRBV12-4; cdr3_length: 13; clone_size: few; j_call: TRBJ1-2; d_call: NA
cdr3_nt: TGTGCCAGCTCACCCACGACAGGGCCTTATGGCTACACCTTC; cdr3_aa: CASSPTTGPYGYTF; v_call: TRBV18; cdr3_length: 14; clone_size: few; j_call: TRBJ1-2; d_call: TRBD1
cdr3_nt: TGTGCTAGTGGTTTTGGGGGGTCCAGATTCTACAATGAGCAGTTCTTC; cdr3_aa: CASGFGGSRFYNEQFF; v_call: TRBV12-5; cdr3_length: 16; clone_size: NA; j_call: TRBJ2-1; d_call: NA
cdr3_nt: TGTGCCAGCAGCTATGAGCCGAGAATTGTAAGCACAGATACGCAGTATTTT; cdr3_aa: CASSYEPRIVSTDTQYF; v_call: TRBV5-4; cdr3_length: 17; clone_size: NA; j_call: TRBJ2-3; d_call: NA
cdr3_nt: TGTGCCAGCAGTGCCCCCAGCTCCTACAATGAGCAGTTCTTC; cdr3_aa: CASSAPSSYNEQFF; v_call: TRBV27; cdr3_length: 14; clone_size: NA; j_call: TRBJ2-1; d_call: NA
cdr3_nt: TGTGCCAGCAGCCAAGATATGAGGGAGCAGTACTTC; cdr3_aa: CASSQDMREQYF; v_call: TRBV3-1/TRBV3-2; cdr3_length: 12; clone_size: NA; j_call: TRBJ2-7; d_call: NA
cdr3_nt: TGTGCCAGCAAAGATCCCGGGACAGGGGATGGCTACACCTTC; cdr3_aa: CASKDPGTGDGYTF; v_call: TRBV2; cdr3_length: 14; clone_size: NA; j_call: TRBJ1-2; d_call: TRBD1
cdr3_nt: TGTGCCAGCAGCTTGCCGGGACAGGGCTACCAAGAGACCCAGTACTTC; cdr3_aa: CASSLPGQGYQETQYF; v_call: TRBV5-6; cdr3_length: 16; clone_size: NA; j_call: TRBJ2-5; d_call: TRBD1
cdr3_nt: TGTGCCAGCAGCCCGGGACAGGGGAACTACAATGAGCAGTTCTTC; cdr3_aa: CASSPGQGNYNEQFF; v_call: TRBV7-3; cdr3_length: 15; clone_size: NA; j_call: TRBJ2-1; d_call: TRBD1
cdr3_nt: TGTGCCAGTAGTTTTAGAGAACCGAACACTGAAGCTTTCTTT; cdr3_aa: CASSFREPNTEAFF; v_call: TRBV19; cdr3_length: 14; clone_size: NA; j_call: TRBJ1-1; d_call: NA
cdr3_nt: TGTGCCAGCAGTGAAGGGACAGGGGGCCTGGAGACCCAGTACTTC; cdr3_aa: CASSEGTGGLETQYF; v_call: TRBV2; cdr3_length: 15; clone_size: NA; j_call: TRBJ2-5; d_call: TRBD1
cdr3_nt: TGTGCCAGCAGTCCGACTAGCGGGAGTTGGGAGACCCAGTACTTC; cdr3_aa: CASSPTSGSWETQYF; v_call: TRBV27; cdr3_length: 15; clone_size: few; j_call: TRBJ2-5; d_call: TRBD2
cdr3_nt: TGTGCCAGTAGCTCCATCAGCGGGGCTTACAATGAGCAGTTCTTC; cdr3_aa: CASSSISGAYNEQFF; v_call: TRBV19; cdr3_length: 15; clone_size: NA; j_call: TRBJ2-1; d_call: TRBD2
cdr3_nt: TGTGCCTGGAGCCCCGGGACTAGCGGGAGTTTCGATGAGCAGTTCTTC; cdr3_aa: CAWSPGTSGSFDEQFF; v_call: TRBV30; cdr3_length: 16; clone_size: NA; j_call: TRBJ2-1; d_call: TRBD2
cdr3_nt: TGCGCCAGCAGCCTGACAGTGTCTGGGGCCAACGTCCTGACTTTC; cdr3_aa: CASSLTVSGANVLTF; v_call: TRBV5-1; cdr3_length: 15; clone_size: NA; j_call: TRBJ2-6; d_call: NA
cdr3_nt: TGTGCCAGCAGCAGGAGTGGATTTAAACCTGAGCAGTTCTTC; cdr3_aa: CASSRSGFKPEQFF; v_call: TRBV14; cdr3_length: 14; clone_size: once; j_call: TRBJ2-1; d_call: NA
cdr3_nt: TGTGCCTGGAGTGTACCCCCCCCCGGGGGAGGTTCACCCCTCCACTTT; cdr3_aa: CAWSVPPPGGGSPLHF; v_call: TRBV30; cdr3_length: 16; clone_size: NA; j_call: TRBJ1-6; d_call: NA
cdr3_nt: TGTGCCAGCAGCTCCGGACAGGGGAATGAAGCTTTCTTT; cdr3_aa: CASSSGQGNEAFF; v_call: TRBV7-3; cdr3_length: 13; clone_size: many; j_call: TRBJ1-1; d_call: TRBD1
cdr3_nt: TGCGCCAGCAGCCTCGACAGGGGAAACCAGCCCCAGCATTTT; cdr3_aa: CASSLDRGNQPQHF; v_call: TRBV4-1; cdr3_length: 14; clone_size: NA; j_call: TRBJ1-5; d_call: TRBD1
cdr3_nt: TGTGCCAGCAGCCGCGGACAGGACTACGAGCAGTACTTC; cdr3_aa: CASSRGQDYEQYF; v_call: TRBV7-9; cdr3_length: 13; clone_size: NA; j_call: TRBJ2-7; d_call: TRBD1
cdr3_nt: TGTGCCAGTATCGGGGACTATTCCCCCTACAATGAGCAGTTCTTC; cdr3_aa: CASIGDYSPYNEQFF; v_call: TRBV19; cdr3_length: 15; clone_size: NA; j_call: TRBJ2-1; d_call: TRBD2
cdr3_nt: TGTGCCAGCAGCGTAGGTCTAGCAGATTACAATGAGCAGTTCTTC; cdr3_aa: CASSVGLADYNEQFF; v_call: TRBV9; cdr3_length: 15; clone_size: NA; j_call: TRBJ2-1; d_call: NA
cdr3_nt: TGTGCCAGCAGCCAGGGGACAGGGCTAAACTACGAGCAGTACTTC; cdr3_aa: CASSQGTGLNYEQYF; v_call: TRBV3-1/TRBV3-2; cdr3_length: 15; clone_size: NA; j_call: TRBJ2-7; d_call: TRBD1
cdr3_nt: TGCGCCAGCAGTGTGCTAGCGGGAACGCAGTATTTT; cdr3_aa: CASSVLAGTQYF; v_call: TRBV10-1; cdr3_length: 12; clone_size: NA; j_call: TRBJ2-3; d_call: TRBD2